These T cell receptor beta chains were read from a single sample in a study of blood T cell repertoires in COVID-19. Assay used: immunoSEQ multiplex PCR; TCRdb lists only in-frame clones, some missing. Among approximately 190,000 clones listed, around four fifths were seen once. The sequenced sample consisted of peripheral blood. The source of these receptors is a human donor in a cohort sampled during active COVID-19. Each CDR3 is given with its conserved first and last residue. The order of the fields is D gene, CDR3 length, clone size, V gene, J gene, CDR3 DNA, CDR3 protein. D genes are given only for firm matches. A row's size may be missing; if present it is once, few, many or a size class.

.	11	.	TRBV10-3	TRBJ1-1	TGTGCCATGACCCCGGGGATTGAAGCTTTCTTT	CAMTPGIEAFF
TRBD1	11	.	TRBV19	TRBJ2-3	TGTGCCAGTAGTGACAGGGGTACGCAGTATTTT	CASSDRGTQYF
TRBD1	14	.	TRBV5-1	TRBJ2-1	TGCGCCAGCAGCTTGGCAGTTGGGACAGATGAGCAGTTCTTC	CASSLAVGTDEQFF
.	14	once	TRBV4-2	TRBJ2-3	TGTGCCAGCAGCCAAGTTTCCCCCCCGGATACGCAGTATTTT	CASSQVSPPDTQYF
.	9	few	TRBV20-1	TRBJ1-1	TGCAGTGCTGAGGCTGAAGCTTTCTTT	CSAEAEAFF
TRBD1	16	.	TRBV27	TRBJ1-5	TGTGCCAGCAGTTTACGCGGACAGGGGGGCTATCAGCCCCAGCATTTT	CASSLRGQGGYQPQHF
.	17	once	TRBV2	TRBJ1-6	TGTGCCAGCCAGGGCAGAGCCTCCTTAACGTCTAATTCACCCCTCCACTTT	CASQGRASLTSNSPLHF
.	13	.	TRBV19	TRBJ1-2	TGTGCCAGTAGTATTCCGGGGAACTATGGCTACACCTTC	CASSIPGNYGYTF
.	16	.	TRBV11-3	TRBJ2-3	TGTGCCAGCAGCTTAGGTGCGGGGGCTCGGACAGATACGCAGTATTTT	CASSLGAGARTDTQYF
TRBD2	16	.	TRBV19	TRBJ2-1	TGTGCCAGTAGTTTTACTAGCGGGGGCCAATACAATGAGCAGTTCTTC	CASSFTSGGQYNEQFF
.	13	.	TRBV15	TRBJ1-2	TGTGCCACCAGCGGGCAGGCCCGCTTGGGCTACACCTTC	CATSGQARLGYTF
.	17	.	TRBV7-9	TRBJ2-3	TGTGCCAGCAGTTCCCTGGGAGGGGGGACCATCACAGATACGCAGTATTTT	CASSSLGGGTITDTQYF
TRBD1	14	.	TRBV19	TRBJ1-3	TGTGCCAGTAGACCGGACAGGGTTGGAAACACCATATATTTT	CASRPDRVGNTIYF